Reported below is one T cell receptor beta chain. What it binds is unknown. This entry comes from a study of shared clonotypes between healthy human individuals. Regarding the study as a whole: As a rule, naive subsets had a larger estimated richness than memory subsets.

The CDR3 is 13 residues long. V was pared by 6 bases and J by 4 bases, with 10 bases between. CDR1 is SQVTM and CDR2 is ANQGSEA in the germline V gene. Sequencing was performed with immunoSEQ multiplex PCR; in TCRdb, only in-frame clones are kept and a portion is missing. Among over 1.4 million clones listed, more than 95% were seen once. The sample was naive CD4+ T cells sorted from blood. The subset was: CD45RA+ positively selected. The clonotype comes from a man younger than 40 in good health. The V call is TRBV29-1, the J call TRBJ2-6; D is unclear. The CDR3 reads CSVDLGGANVLTF. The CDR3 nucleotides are TGCAGCGTCGATCTCGGGGGGGCCAACGTCCTGACTTTC.